This note documents a single T cell receptor (beta chain) sequence. What it binds is unknown. This specimen belongs to a study of radiation and T cells in renal cell carcinoma. The assay was immunoSEQ multiplex PCR, and TCRdb's table has in-frame clones only and misses some. The sample lists some 130,000 clones; more than 80% were seen once. Specified time point: blood 2 weeks post-SBRT. The treatment here: 15 Gy SBRT to primary tumor, nephrectomy 4 weeks later. Clear cell pathology was present in this patient's renal cell carcinoma. Findings and limits, study-wide: In blood, top tumor clones expanded by 2 weeks, shrinking by 4. Baseline intratumoral clonotype presence is unknown without pretreatment biopsies.

The CDR3 has 11 amino acids. V was pared by 9 bases and J by 6 bases, with 3 bases of the junction left unmatched. Germline V gives CDR1 WSHSY, CDR2 SAAADI. The material sequenced was blood, taken from a patient whose treatment included radiotherapy and nephrectomy. The sequence came from an older woman with renal cell carcinoma. This chain links TRBV10-2 with TRBJ1-2; TRBD1 matches 8 bases. The CDR3 sequence is CARSTGDGYTF. The CDR3 nucleotides read TGCGCCAGGTCGACAGGGGATGGCTACACCTTC.